Each of the 7 T cell receptor beta chains below was sequenced from the same sample in a study of CD8+ T cells in alopecia areata. RNA extraction and reverse transcription yielded cDNA as sequencing template. Libraries were prepared by immunoSEQ multiplex PCR; TCRdb keeps only in-frame clonotypes and omits some of them. Of 90,000 to 120,000 clones listed, over 80% are singletons. The treatment: oral pan-JAK inhibitor, 5-10 mg twice daily. Sample: CD8+ T cells sorted from blood, taken at week 24, from a patient treated with tofacitinib. The source of these receptors is a human donor with alopecia areata.

V gene TRBV4-1 combines with J gene TRBJ2-7, with D possibly matching TRBD1 (6 bases). V shed 0 bases and J shed 6 bases, with 15 bases lying between them. CDR1 MGHRA and CDR2 YSYEKL come from the germline V gene. CDR3 length: 15 amino acids. CDR3 protein: CASSQENRVRGEQYF. The CDR3 region has the DNA TGCGCCAGCAGCCAAGAGAACAGGGTGAGGGGCGAGCAGTACTTC.

This clone was detected a few times. The chain couples TRBV7-9 to TRBJ2-5, with 9 positions matching TRBD1. Trimming removed 4 bases from V and 4 bases from J; junction bases left unmatched: 10. Per the germline V gene, CDR1 is SEHNR and CDR2 is FQNEAQ (reference sequence). The CDR3 extends over 16 amino acids. CDR3 loop: CASSSPQDRGRETQYF. CDR3 nucleotide sequence: TGTGCCAGCAGCTCACCGCAAGACAGGGGGAGAGAGACCCAGTACTTC.

The V and J genes are TRBV4-1 and TRBJ2-7; the D gene is possibly TRBD2 (5 bases). V lost 4 bases, J lost 5 bases, and 21 bases lay in between. CDR3 length: 16 residues. The germline CDR1 and CDR2 sequences are MGHRA and YSYEKL. The CDR3 DNA is TGCGCCAGCAGCCGTAACCCAGACCGACGACTAAACGAGCAGTACTTC. This translates into CASSRNPDRRLNEQYF.

V usage is TRBV6-6 and J usage is TRBJ2-7; 9 positions agree with TRBD1. CDR1 and CDR2 (germline): MNHNY, SVGAGI (reference sequence). The CDR3 covers 14 residues. The V segment lost 7 bases and the J segment 2 bases; nucleotides outside the gene matches: 6. CDR3: CASTPGQGPYEQYF. DNA for the CDR3: TGTGCCAGCACCCCGGGACAGGGACCCTACGAGCAGTACTTC.

The chain joins TRBV7-8 to TRBJ2-3; 11 bases are a match to TRBD2. This CDR3 is 15 amino acids long. The junction had 8 bases not matched to a gene; V was cut back by 6 bases and J by 6 bases. Per germline, CDR1 SGHVS and CDR2 FQNEAQ. The DNA of the CDR3 is TGTGCCAGCAGACTACTAGCGGGGGCCCCCGATACGCAGTATTTT. Translating it yields CASRLLAGAPDTQYF.

This sequence joins TRBV10-2 and TRBJ2-1, with a possible D match to TRBD2 (7 bases). V was shortened by 3 bases and J by 7 bases, with 13 bases between the two germline ends. Germline loops: CDR1 WSHSY, CDR2 SAAADI. The CDR3 loop spans 14 amino acids. The CDR3 sequence is CASSDEGGDNEQFF. Written as DNA, the CDR3 is TGCGCCAGCAGTGATGAGGGGGGGGATAATGAGCAGTTCTTC.

Comment on this clone: In the same sample, other DNA sequences code for this CDR3. J is TRBJ2-7 and V is TRBV5-1; the D is unclear. Per the germline V gene, CDR1 is SGHRS and CDR2 is YFSETQ. The length of the CDR3 is 15 residues. V lost 0 bases and J 1 base, leaving 11 bases between the germline ends. The CDR3 nucleotides are TGCGCCAGCAGCTTGGAAGGGCGGACGTCCTACGAGCAGTACTTC. The encoded protein is CASSLEGRTSYEQYF.